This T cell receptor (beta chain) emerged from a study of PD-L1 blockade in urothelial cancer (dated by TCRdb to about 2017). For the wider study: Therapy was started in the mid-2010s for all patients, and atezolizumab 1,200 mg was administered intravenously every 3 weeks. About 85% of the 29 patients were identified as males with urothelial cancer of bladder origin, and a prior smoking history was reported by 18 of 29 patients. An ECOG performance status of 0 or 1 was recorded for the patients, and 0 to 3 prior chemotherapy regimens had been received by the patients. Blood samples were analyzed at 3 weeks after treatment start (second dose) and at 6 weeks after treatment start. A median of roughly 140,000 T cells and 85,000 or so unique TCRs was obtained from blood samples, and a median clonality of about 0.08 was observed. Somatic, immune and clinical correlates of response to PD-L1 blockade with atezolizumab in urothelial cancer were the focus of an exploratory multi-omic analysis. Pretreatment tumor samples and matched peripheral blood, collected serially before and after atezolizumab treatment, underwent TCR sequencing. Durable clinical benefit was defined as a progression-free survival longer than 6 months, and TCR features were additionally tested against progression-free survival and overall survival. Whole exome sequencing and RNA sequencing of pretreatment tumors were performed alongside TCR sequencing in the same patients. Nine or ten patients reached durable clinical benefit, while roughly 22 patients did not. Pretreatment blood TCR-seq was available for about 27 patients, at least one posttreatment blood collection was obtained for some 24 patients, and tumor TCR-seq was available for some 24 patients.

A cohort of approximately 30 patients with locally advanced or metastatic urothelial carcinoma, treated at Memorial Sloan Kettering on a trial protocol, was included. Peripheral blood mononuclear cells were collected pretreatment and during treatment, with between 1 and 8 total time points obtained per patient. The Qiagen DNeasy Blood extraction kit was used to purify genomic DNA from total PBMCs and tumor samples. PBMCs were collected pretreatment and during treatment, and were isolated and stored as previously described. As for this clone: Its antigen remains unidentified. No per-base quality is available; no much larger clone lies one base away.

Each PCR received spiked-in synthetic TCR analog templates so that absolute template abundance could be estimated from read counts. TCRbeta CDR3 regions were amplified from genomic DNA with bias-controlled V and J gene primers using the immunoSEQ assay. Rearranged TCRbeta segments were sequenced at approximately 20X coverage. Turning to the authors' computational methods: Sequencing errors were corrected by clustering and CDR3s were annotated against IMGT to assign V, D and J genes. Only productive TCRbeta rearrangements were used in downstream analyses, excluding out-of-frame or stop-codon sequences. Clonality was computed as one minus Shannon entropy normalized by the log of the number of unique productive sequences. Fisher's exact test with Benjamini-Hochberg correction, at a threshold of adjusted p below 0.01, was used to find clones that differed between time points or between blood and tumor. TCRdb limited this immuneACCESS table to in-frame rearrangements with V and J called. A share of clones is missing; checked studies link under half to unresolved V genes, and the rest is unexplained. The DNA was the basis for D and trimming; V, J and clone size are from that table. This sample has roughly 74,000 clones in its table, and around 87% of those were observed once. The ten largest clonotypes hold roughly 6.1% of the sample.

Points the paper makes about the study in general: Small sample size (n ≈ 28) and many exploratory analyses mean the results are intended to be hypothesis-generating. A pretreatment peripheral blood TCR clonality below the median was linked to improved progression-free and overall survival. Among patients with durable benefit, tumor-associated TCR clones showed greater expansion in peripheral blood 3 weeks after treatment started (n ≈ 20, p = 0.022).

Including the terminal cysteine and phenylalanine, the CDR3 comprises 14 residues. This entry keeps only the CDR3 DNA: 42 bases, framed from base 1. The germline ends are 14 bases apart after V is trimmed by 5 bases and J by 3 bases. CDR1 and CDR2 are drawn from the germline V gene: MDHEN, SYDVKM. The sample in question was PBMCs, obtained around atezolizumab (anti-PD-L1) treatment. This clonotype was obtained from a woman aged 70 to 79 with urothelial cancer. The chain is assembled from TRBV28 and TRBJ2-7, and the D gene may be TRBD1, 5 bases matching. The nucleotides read TGTGCCAGCAGTAGCGCAGGGTCCGTCTACGAGCAGTACTTC. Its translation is CASSSAGSVYEQYF.